The rows below give T cell receptor beta chains drawn from one sample of a study of response to subunit inactivated influenza vaccine. Each CDR3 protein is one row after TCRdb ran MiXCR on the RT-PCR reads. This table holds under 850,000 distinct CDR3 sequences, around a sixth found once. The starting material was PBMCs from blood, obtained more than 4 days after vaccination. These receptors originate from a man in his fifties who received an inactivated influenza vaccine. Each CDR3 is given with its conserved first and last residue. Fields, in order: J gene, clone size, V gene, CDR3 protein. Some rows have no size entry. The others give once, few or many, or a class for an expanded clone.

TRBJ2-1 few TRBV7-2 CASSLIGLAGEIF
TRBJ2-7 many TRBV6-1 CASTKNPGASYEQYF
TRBJ1-3 few TRBV9 CASSVTPGTSTIYF
TRBJ2-7 . TRBV10-3 CAISESRGNYEQYF
TRBJ2-3 once TRBV10-3 CAITKDSIGTDTQYF
TRBJ2-5 . TRBV7-2 CASSFNGIAGGGGTQYF
TRBJ2-7 many TRBV20-1 CSASRGGLTYEQYF
TRBJ2-2 . TRBV4-3 CASSLGLAEFTGELFF
TRBJ2-7 few TRBV7-6 CASSLESGGAYEQYF
TRBJ2-2 many TRBV29-1 CSVEKGSLLFF
TRBJ2-5 few TRBV7-2 CASSLNGGHQETQYF
TRBJ2-2 few TRBV24-1 CAPMRAFLANTGELFF
TRBJ2-3 many TRBV5-1 CASSLRTSGEGTDTQYF
TRBJ1-6 . TRBV27 CASRRTGDNSPLHF
TRBJ1-2 . TRBV4-2 CASSHGTGGVDFDYGYTF
TRBJ2-3 many TRBV29-1 CSVALAGVNTQYF
TRBJ2-3 . TRBV6-5 CASSYRLSSDTQYF